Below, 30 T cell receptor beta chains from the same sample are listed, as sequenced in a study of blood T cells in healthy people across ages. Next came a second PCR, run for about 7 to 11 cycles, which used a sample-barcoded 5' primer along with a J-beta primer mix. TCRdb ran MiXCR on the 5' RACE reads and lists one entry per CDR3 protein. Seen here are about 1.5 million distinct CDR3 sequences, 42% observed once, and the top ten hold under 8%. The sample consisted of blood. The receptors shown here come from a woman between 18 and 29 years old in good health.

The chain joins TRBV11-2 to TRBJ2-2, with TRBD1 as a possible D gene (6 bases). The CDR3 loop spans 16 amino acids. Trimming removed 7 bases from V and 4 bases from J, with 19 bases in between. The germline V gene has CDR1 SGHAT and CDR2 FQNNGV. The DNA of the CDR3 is TGTGCCAGCACCCTGGCAGGGGCACGCGGCACCGGGGAGCTGTTTTTT. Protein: CASTLAGARGTGELFF.

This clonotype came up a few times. CDR3 DNA: TGTGCCAGCAGCTTAGTGAATAGCAATCAGCCCCAGCATTTT. This gives the protein CASSLVNSNQPQHF. The chain combines TRBV7-2 with TRBJ1-5; no clear D. The CDR3 is made up of 14 amino acids. V was cut by 1 base and J by 0 bases, with 4 bases left in between. Germline CDR1 SGHTA, CDR2 FQGNSA.

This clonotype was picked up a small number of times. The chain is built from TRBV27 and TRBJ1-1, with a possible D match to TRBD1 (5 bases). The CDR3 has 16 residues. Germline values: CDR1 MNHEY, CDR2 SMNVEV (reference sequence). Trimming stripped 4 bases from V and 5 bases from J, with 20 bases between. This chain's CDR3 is CASSSFPGDGGTEAFF. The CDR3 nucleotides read TGTGCCAGCAGTTCGTTCCCGGGGGACGGGGGGACTGAAGCTTTCTTT.

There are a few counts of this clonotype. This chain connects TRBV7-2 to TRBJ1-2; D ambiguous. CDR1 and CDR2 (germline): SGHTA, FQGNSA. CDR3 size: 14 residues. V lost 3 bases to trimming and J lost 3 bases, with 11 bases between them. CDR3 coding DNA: TGTGCCAGCAGCTTTAATGCAGGTTACTATGGCTACACCTTC. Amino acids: CASSFNAGYYGYTF.

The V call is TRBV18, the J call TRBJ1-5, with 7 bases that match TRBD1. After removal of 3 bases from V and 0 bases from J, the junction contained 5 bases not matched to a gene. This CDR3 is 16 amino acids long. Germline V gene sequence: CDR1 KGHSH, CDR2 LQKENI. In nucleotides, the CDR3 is TGTGCCAGCTCACCGCCTGACAGGGATAGCAATCAGCCCCAGCATTTT. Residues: CASSPPDRDSNQPQHF.

The CDR3: CSVGTGVYTGELFF. The CDR3 bases are TGCAGCGTAGGGACAGGGGTGTACACCGGGGAGCTGTTTTTT. The chain joins TRBV29-1 to TRBJ2-2, with TRBD1 identical over 10 bases. The CDR3 spans 14 residues. CDR1 and CDR2 from the germline V gene are SQVTM and ANQGSEA. V lost 6 bases and J lost 3; bases outside the gene matches: 4.

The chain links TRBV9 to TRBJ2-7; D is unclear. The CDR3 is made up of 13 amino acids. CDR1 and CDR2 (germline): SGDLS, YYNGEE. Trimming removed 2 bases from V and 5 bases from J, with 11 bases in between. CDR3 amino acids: CASSVQEPDEQYF. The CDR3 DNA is TGTGCCAGCAGCGTCCAGGAGCCTGACGAGCAGTACTTC.

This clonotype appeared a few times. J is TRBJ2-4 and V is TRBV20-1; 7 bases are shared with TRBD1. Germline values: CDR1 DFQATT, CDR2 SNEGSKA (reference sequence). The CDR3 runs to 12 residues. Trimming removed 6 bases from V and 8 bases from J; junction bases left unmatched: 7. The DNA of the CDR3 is TGCAGTGCGAAAGACAGGGCGGACATTCAGTACTTC. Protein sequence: CSAKDRADIQYF.

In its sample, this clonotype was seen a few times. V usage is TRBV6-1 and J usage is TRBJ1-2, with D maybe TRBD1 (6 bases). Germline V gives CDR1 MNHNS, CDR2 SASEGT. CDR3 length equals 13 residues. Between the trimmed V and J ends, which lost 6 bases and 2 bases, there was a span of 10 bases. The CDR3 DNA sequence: TGTGCCAGCAGGGCAGGGGCCAACTATGGCTACACCTTC. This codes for CASRAGANYGYTF.

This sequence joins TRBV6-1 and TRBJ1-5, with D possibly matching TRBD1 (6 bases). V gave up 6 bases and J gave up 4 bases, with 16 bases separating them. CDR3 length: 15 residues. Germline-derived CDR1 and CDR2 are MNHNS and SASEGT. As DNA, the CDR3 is TGTGCCAGCAGCGTCAGGGGACGGAATAATCAGCCCCAGCATTTT. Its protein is CASSVRGRNNQPQHF.

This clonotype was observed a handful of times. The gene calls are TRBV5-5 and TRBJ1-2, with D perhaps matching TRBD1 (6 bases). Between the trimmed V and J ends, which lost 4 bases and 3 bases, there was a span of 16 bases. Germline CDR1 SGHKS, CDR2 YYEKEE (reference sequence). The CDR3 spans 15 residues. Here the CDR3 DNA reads TGTGCCAGCAGCCCCTCATTGGGGGCGGACTATGGCTACACCTTC. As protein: CASSPSLGADYGYTF.

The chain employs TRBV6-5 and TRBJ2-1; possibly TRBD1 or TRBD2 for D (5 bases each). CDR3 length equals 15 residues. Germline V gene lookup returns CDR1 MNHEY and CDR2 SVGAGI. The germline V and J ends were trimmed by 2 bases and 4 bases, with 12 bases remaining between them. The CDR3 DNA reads TGTGCCAGCAGTTACATGGGGGAACCATACAATGAGCAGTTCTTC. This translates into CASSYMGEPYNEQFF.

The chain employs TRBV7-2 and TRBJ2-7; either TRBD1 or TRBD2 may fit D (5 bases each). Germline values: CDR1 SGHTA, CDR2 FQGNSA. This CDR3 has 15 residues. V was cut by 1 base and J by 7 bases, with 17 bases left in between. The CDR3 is CASSLDGAGSYEQYF. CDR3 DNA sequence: TGTGCCAGCAGCTTAGACGGGGCCGGGTCGTATGAGCAGTACTTC. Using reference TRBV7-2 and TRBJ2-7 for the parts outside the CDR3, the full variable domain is GAGVSQSPSNKVTEKGKDVELRCDPISGHTALYWYRQSLGQGLEFLIYFQGNSAPDKSGLPSDRFSAERTGGSVSTLTIQRTQQEDSAVYLCASSLDGAGSYEQYFGPGTRLTVT.

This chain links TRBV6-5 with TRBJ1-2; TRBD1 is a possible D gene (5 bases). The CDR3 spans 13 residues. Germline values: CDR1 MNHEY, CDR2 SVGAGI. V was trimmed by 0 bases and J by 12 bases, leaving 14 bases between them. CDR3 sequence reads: CASSYSLDTVDTF. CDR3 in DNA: TGTGCCAGCAGTTACTCTTTGGACACCGTCGACACCTTC.

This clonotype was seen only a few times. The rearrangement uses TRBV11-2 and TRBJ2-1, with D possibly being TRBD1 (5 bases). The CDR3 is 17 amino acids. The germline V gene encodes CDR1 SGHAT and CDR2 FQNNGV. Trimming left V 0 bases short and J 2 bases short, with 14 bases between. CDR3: CASSLDNGDRPYNEQFF. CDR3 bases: TGTGCCAGCAGCTTAGATAACGGCGACAGACCCTACAATGAGCAGTTCTTC.

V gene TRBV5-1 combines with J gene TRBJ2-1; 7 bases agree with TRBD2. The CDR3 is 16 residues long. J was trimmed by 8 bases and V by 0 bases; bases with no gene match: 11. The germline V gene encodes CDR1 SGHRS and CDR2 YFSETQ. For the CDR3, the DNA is TGCGCCAGCAGCTTGGAGGAAGGGGACTACACGGATGAGCAGTTCTTC. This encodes CASSLEEGDYTDEQFF.

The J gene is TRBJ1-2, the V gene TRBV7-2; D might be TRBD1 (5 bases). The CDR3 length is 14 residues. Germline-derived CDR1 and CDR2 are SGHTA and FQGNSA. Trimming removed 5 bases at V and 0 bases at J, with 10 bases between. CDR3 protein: CASSPRQTNYGYTF. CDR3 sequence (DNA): TGTGCCAGCAGCCCCAGACAGACTAACTATGGCTACACCTTC.

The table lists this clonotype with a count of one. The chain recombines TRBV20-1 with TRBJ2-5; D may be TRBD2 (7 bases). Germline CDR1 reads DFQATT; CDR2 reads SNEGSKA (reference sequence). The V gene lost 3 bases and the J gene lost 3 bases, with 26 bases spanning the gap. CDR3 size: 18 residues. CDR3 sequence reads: CSARDNLVEGGRKETQYF. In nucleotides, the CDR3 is TGCAGTGCTAGGGATAACTTGGTAGAGGGGGGGCGGAAAGAGACCCAGTACTTC.

The CDR3 loop is CASSYHGSDNTEAFF. The DNA of the CDR3 is TGTGCCAGCAGTTACCATGGATCAGACAACACTGAAGCTTTCTTT. The rearrangement uses TRBV6-6 and TRBJ1-1; D gene ambiguous. The germline gives CDR1 MNHNY, CDR2 SVGAGI (reference sequence). This CDR3 spans 15 amino acids. Deletions cut 2 bases from V and 2 bases from J, with 12 bases between.

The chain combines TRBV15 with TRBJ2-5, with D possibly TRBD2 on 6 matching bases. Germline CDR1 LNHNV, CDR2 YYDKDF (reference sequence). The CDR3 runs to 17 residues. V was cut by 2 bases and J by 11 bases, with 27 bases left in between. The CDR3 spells CATSRLPVGGKANEQYF. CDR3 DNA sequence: TGTGCCACCAGCAGACTCCCTGTGGGCGGGAAGGCGAATGAGCAGTACTTC.

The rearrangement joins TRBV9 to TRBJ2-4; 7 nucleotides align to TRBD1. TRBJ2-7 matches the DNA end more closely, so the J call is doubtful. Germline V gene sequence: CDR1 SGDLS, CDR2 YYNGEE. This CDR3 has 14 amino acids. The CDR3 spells CASSGQGGTYEQYF. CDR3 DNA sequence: TGTGCCAGCAGCGGACAGGGTGGTACGTACGAGCAGTACTTC.

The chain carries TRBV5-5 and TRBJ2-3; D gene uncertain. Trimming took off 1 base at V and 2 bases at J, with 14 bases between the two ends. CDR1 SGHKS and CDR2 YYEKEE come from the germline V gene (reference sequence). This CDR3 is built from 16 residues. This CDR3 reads CASSLLGSASTDTQYF. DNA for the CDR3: TGTGCCAGCAGCTTGTTAGGTTCAGCTTCCACAGATACGCAGTATTTT.

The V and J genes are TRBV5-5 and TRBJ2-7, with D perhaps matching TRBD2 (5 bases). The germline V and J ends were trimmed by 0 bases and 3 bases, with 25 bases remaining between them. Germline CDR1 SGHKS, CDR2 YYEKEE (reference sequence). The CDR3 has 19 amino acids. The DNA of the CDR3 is TGTGCCAGCAGCTTGGGCTTCGGTGTCGTGGGAGCGTTGGGCTACGAGCAGTACTTC. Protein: CASSLGFGVVGALGYEQYF.

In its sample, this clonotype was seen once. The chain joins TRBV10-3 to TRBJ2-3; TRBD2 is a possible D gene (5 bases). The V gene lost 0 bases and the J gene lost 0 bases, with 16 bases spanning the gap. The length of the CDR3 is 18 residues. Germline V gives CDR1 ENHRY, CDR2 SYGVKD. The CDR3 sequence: CAISESRGAGPSTDTQYF. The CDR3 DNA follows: TGTGCCATCAGTGAGTCCCGAGGTGCGGGCCCTAGCACAGATACGCAGTATTTT.

The CDR3 DNA sequence: TGCGCCAGCAGTGAGCCTGAATCAGGGGGGCAGCAGTACCAAGAGACCCAGTACTTC. It yields the protein CASSEPESGGQQYQETQYF. The V gene is TRBV10-2, the J gene TRBJ2-5; maybe TRBD1 (7 bases). From germline, CDR1 is WSHSY and CDR2 SAAADI. The CDR3 has 19 amino acids. Trimming took off 2 bases at V and 0 bases at J, with 22 bases between the two ends.

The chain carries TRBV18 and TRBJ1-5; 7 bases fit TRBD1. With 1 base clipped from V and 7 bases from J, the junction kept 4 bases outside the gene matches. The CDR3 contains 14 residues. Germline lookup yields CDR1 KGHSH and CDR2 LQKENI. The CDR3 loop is CASSPQTGEQPQHF. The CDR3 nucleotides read TGTGCCAGCTCACCACAAACAGGGGAACAGCCCCAGCATTTT.

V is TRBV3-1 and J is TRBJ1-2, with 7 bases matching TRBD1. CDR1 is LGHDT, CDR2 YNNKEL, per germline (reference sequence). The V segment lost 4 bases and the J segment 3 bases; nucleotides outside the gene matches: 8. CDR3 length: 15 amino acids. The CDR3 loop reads CASSRAGGTDYGYTF. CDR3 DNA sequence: TGTGCCAGCAGCCGGGCAGGGGGGACAGACTATGGCTACACCTTC.

This chain's CDR3 is CASSQDRTTYEQFF. The CDR3 bases are TGCGCCAGCAGCCAAGATCGGACGACCTACGAGCAGTTCTTC. V is TRBV4-1 and J is TRBJ2-1, with D unresolved. The CDR3 sequence is 14 residues long. The germline CDR1 and CDR2 sequences are MGHRA and YSYEKL. The germline V and J ends were trimmed by 0 bases and 10 bases, with 13 bases remaining between them.

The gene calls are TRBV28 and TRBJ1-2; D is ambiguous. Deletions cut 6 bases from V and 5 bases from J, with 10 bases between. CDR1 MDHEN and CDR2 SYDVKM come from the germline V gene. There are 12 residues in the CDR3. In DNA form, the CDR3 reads TGTGCCAGCAGACTAGGTGGTTATGGCTACACCTTC. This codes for CASRLGGYGYTF.

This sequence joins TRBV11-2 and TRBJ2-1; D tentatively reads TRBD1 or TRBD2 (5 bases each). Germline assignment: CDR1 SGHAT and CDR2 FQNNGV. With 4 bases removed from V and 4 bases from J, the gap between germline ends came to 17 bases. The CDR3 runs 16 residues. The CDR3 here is CASSSQGVPLYNEQFF. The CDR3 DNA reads TGTGCCAGCAGCTCCCAGGGAGTTCCGTTATACAATGAGCAGTTCTTC. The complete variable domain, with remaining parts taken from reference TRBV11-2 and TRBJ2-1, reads EAGVAQSPRYKIIEKRQSVAFWCNPISGHATLYWYQQILGQGPKLLIQFQNNGVVDDSQLPKDRFSAERLKGVDSTLKIQPAKLEDSAVYLCASSSQGVPLYNEQFFGPGTRLTVL.